This entry describes one T cell receptor (beta chain). Its antigen remains unidentified. This record belongs to a study of identical twins. Study results and limitations: Rather than following the same donors, the conclusions depended on cross-sectional statistical analysis.

A template switching step contributed a universal primer site, while unique molecular identifiers were present in the cDNA. TCRdb re-called the 5' RACE reads through MiXCR, storing one row per CDR3 protein. The sample has 460,000 or so distinct CDR3 sequences; 14% are singletons. The CDR3 has 15 amino acids. Trimming removed 0 bases from V and 4 bases from J, with 13 bases in between. CDR1 is SGHTA and CDR2 is FQGNSA in the germline V gene. All donors were healthy Caucasians. The same specimen was also included in a second study, on yellow fever vaccine responses in identical twins.

This TCR derives from a woman under 30 in good health. The genes are TRBV7-2 and TRBJ2-7, with D tentatively TRBD1 (7 bases). The sequenced sample consisted of CD4+ T cells sorted from blood. CDR3 in DNA: TGTGCCAGCAGCTTAGCAGGAGGGGGCGCGTACGAGCAGTACTTC. Residues: CASSLAGGGAYEQYF.